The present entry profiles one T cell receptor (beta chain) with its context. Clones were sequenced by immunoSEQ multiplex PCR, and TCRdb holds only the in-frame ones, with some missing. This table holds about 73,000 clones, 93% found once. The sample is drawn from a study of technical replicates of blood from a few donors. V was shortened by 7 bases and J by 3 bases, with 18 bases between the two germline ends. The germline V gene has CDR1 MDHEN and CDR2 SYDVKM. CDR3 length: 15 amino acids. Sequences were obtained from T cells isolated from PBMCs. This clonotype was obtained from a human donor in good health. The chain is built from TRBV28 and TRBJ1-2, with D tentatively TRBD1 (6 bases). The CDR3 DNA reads TGTGCCAGCAAAGGTGGGGGCGGGAGTGACTATGGCTACACCTTC. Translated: CASKGGGGSDYGYTF.